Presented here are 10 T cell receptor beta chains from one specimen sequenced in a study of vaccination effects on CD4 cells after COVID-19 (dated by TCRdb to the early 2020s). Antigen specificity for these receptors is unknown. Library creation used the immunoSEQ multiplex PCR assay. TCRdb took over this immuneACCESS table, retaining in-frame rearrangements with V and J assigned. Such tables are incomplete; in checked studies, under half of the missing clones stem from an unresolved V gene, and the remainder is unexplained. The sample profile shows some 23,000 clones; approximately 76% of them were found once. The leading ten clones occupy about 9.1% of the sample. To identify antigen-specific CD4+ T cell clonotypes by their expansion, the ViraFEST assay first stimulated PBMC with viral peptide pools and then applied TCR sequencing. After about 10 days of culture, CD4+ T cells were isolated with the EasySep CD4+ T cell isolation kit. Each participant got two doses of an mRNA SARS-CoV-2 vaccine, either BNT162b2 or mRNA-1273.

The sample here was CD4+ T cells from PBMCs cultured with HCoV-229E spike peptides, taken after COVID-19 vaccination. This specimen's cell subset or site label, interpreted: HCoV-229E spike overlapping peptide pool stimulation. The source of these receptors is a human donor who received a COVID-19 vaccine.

CDR3 amino acids: CATSDLGTVGLAVKYEQYF. The CDR3 nucleotides read TGTGCCACCAGTGATTTAGGCACCGTGGGACTAGCGGTAAAGTACGAGCAGTACTTC. The chain joins TRBV24-1 to TRBJ2-7, with TRBD2 matching 11 bases. Germline trimming cut 1 base from V and 4 bases from J; bases unmatched to any gene: 14. The CDR3 length is 19 residues. In germline, CDR1 is KGHDR, CDR2 SFDVKD.

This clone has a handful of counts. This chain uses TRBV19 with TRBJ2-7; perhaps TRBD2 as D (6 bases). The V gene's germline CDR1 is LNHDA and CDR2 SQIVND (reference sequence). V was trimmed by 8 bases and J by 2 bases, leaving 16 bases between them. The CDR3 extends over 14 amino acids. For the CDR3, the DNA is TGTGCCAGTGCCCTTGGCGGGGTGGCCTACGAGCAGTACTTC. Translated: CASALGGVAYEQYF.

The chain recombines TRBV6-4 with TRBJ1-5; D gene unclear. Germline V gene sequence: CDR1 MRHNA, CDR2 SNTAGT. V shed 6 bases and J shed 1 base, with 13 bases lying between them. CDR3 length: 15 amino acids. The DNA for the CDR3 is TGTGCCAGCAGCGCGGCGGGTTTGAGCAATCAGCCCCAGCATTTT. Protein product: CASSAAGLSNQPQHF.

CDR3 loop: CSAADTQYF. In DNA form, the CDR3 reads TGCAGTGCTGCAGATACGCAGTATTTT. The V call is TRBV20-1, the J call TRBJ2-3; no clear D. The CDR3 sequence is 9 residues long. The germline gives CDR1 DFQATT, CDR2 SNEGSKA (reference sequence). V was cut by 5 bases and J by 4 bases, with 1 base left in between.

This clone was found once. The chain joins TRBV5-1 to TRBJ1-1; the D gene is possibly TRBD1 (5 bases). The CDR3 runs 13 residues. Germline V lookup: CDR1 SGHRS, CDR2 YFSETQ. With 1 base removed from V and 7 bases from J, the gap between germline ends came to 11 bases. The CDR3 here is CASSLSGGGEAFF. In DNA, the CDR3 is TGCGCCAGCAGCTTGTCCGGCGGGGGTGAAGCTTTCTTT.

The CDR3 DNA sequence: TGTGCCAGCAGTGAAATGTGGGGGACGGGGGAGCTGTTTTTT. It translates to CASSEMWGTGELFF. V is TRBV6-1 and J is TRBJ2-2; the D gene could be TRBD1 or TRBD2 (5 bases each). V was trimmed by 2 bases and J by 8 bases, leaving 12 bases between them. Germline assignment: CDR1 MNHNS and CDR2 SASEGT. This CDR3 has 14 residues.

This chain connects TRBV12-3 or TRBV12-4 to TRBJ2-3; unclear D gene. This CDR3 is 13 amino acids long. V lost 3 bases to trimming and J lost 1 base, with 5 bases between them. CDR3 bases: TGTGCCAGCAGTTTCGGCGGCACAGATACGCAGTATTTT. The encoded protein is CASSFGGTDTQYF.

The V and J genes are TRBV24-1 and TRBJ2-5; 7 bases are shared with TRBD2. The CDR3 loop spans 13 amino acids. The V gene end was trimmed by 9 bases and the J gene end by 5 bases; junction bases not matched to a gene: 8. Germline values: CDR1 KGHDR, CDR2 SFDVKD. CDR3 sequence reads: CATGRGVGETQYF. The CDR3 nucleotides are TGTGCCACCGGGAGGGGAGTCGGCGAGACCCAGTACTTC.

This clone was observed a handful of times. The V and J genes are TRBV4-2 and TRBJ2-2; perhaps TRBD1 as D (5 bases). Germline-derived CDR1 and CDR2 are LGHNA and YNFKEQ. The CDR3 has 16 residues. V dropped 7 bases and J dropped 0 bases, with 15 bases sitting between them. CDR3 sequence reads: CASTRFDSANTGELFF. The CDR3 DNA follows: TGTGCCAGCACCCGGTTCGACAGCGCGAACACCGGGGAGCTGTTTTTT.

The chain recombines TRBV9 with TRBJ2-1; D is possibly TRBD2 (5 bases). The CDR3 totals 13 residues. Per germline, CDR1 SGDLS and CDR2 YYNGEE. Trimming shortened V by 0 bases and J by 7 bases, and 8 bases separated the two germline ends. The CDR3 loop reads CASSVGTLNEQFF. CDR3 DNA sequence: TGTGCCAGCAGCGTAGGGACTTTAAATGAGCAGTTCTTC.